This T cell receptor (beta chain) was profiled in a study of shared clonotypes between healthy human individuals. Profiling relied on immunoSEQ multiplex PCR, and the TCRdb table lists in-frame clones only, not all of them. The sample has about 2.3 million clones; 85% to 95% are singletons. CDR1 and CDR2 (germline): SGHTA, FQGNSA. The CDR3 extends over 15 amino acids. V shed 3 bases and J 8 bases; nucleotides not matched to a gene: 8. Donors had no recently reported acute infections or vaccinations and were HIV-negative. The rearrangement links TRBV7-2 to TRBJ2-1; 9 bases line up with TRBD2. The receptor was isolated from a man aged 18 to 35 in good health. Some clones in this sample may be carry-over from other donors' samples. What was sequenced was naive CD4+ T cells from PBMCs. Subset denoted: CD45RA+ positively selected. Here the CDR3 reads CASSFLAGRIDEQFF. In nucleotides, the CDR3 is TGTGCCAGCAGCTTCCTAGCGGGACGGATTGATGAGCAGTTCTTC.